The 4 T cell receptor beta chains below all came from one sample that was sequenced in a study of shared clonotypes between healthy human individuals. TCRdb's copy holds only in-frame clones and misses some; the assay was immunoSEQ multiplex PCR. The table lists some 2,000,000 clones, 95% of them singletons. The sample taken for sequencing was naive CD4+ T cells sorted from blood. Sample subset: CD45RA+ positively selected. The receptors come from a man aged 18 to 35 in good health.

This clone was counted only a few times. Other DNA sequences in this sample translate to the same CDR3. The J gene is TRBJ2-7, the V gene TRBV7-9; D is ambiguous. The length of the CDR3 is 11 residues. V was trimmed by 1 base and J by 4 bases, leaving 2 bases between them. The V gene's germline CDR1 is SEHNR and CDR2 FQNEAQ (reference sequence). This chain's CDR3 is CASSLEYEQYF. CDR3 nucleotides: TGTGCCAGCAGCTTAGAGTACGAGCAGTACTTC.

The chain joins TRBV2 to TRBJ2-6; a possible D gene is TRBD1 (6 bases). Germline-derived CDR1 and CDR2 are SNHLY and FYNNEI. The length of the CDR3 is 15 residues. Trimming stripped 6 bases from V and 0 bases from J, with 9 bases between. CDR3 loop: CASRDRYSGANVLTF. The CDR3 DNA reads as TGTGCCAGCAGGGACAGATACTCTGGGGCCAACGTCCTGACTTTC.

This clone appeared a single time. V is TRBV19 and J is TRBJ1-1; tentative D call: TRBD1 (5 bases). This CDR3 spans 15 amino acids. Trimming stripped 1 base from V and 1 base from J, with 10 bases between. The germline CDR1 and CDR2 sequences are LNHDA and SQIVND (reference sequence). The CDR3 protein is CASSIVSGANTEAFF. In DNA form, the CDR3 reads TGTGCCAGTAGTATAGTATCCGGGGCGAACACTGAAGCTTTCTTT.

With respect to this clone: Additional DNA sequences in this sample encode the identical CDR3. V is TRBV6-5 and J is TRBJ2-6; no clear D. With 3 bases removed from V and 0 bases from J, the gap between germline ends came to 3 bases. CDR3 length equals 14 residues. CDR1 and CDR2 from the germline V gene are MNHEY and SVGAGI. The CDR3 reads CASSYLSGANVLTF. DNA for the CDR3: TGTGCCAGCAGTTATCTCTCTGGGGCCAACGTCCTGACTTTC.